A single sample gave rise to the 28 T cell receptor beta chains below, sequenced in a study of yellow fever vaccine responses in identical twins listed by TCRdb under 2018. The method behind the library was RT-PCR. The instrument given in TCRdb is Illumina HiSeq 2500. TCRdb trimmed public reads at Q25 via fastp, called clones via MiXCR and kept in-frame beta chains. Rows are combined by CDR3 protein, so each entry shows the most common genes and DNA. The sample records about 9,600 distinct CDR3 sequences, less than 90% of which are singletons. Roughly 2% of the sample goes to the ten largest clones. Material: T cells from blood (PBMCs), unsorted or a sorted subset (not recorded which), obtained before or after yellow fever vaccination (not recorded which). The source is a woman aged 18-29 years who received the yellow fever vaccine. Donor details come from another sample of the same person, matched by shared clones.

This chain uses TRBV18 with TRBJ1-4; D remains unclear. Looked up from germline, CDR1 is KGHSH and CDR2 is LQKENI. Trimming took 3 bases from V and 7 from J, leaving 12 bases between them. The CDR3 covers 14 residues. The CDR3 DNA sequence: TGTGCCAGCTCACCCCCCAGTAGAAGTGAAAAACTGTTTTTT. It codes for CASSPPSRSEKLFF.

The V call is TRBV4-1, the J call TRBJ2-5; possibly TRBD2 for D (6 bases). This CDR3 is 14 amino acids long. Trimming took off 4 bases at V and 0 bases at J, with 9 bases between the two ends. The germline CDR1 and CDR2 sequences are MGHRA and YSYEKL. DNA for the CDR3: TGCGCCAGCAGCCGCGGGACCAACCAAGAGACCCAGTACTTC. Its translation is CASSRGTNQETQYF.

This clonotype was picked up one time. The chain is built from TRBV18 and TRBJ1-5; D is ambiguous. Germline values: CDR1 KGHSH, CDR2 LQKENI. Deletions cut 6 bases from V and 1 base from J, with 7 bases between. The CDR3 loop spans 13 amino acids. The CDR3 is CASSGASNQPQHF. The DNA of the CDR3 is TGTGCCAGCTCCGGAGCGAGCAATCAGCCCCAGCATTTT.

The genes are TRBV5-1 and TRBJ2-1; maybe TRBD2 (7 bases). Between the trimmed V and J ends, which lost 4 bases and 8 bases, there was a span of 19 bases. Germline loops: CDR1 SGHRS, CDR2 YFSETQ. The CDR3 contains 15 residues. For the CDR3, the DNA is TGCGCCAGCAGCCCCCGAGGGGGGGCTGGCGATGAGCAGTTCTTC. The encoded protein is CASSPRGGAGDEQFF.

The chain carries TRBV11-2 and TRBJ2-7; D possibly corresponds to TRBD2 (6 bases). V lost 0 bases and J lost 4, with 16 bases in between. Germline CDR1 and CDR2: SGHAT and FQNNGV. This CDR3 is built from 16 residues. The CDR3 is CASSLDLGGKEYEQYF. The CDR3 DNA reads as TGTGCCAGCAGCTTAGATCTAGGAGGGAAGGAGTACGAGCAGTACTTC. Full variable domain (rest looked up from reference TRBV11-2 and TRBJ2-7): EAGVAQSPRYKIIEKRQSVAFWCNPISGHATLYWYQQILGQGPKLLIQFQNNGVVDDSQLPKDRFSAERLKGVDSTLKIQPAKLEDSAVYLCASSLDLGGKEYEQYFGPGTRLTVT.

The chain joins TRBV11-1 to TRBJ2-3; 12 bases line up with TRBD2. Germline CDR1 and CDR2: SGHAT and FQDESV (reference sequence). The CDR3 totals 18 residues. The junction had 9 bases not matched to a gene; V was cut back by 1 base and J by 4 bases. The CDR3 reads CASSLGRWGTSGPDTQYF. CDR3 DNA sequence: TGTGCCAGCAGCTTAGGCCGGTGGGGGACTAGCGGGCCAGATACGCAGTATTTT. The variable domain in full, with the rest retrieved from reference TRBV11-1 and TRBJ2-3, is EAEVAQSPRYKITEKSQAVAFWCDPISGHATLYWYRQILGQGPELLVQFQDESVVDDSQLPKDRFSAERLKGVDSTLKIQPAELGDSAMYLCASSLGRWGTSGPDTQYFGPGTRLTVL.

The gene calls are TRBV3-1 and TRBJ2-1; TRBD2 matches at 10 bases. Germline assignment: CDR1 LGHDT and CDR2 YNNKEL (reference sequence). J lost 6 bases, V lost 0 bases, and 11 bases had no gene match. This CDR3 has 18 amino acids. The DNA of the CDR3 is TGTGCCAGCAGCCAAGACCGTGGTGGGCTAGCGGGAGCCAATGAGCAGTTCTTC. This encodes CASSQDRGGLAGANEQFF.

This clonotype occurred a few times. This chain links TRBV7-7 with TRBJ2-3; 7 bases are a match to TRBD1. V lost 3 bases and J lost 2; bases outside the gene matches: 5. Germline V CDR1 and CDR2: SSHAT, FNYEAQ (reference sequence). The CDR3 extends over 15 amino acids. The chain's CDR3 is CASSFRDSTTDTQYF. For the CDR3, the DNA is TGTGCCAGCAGCTTCCGGGACAGCACCACAGATACGCAGTATTTT.

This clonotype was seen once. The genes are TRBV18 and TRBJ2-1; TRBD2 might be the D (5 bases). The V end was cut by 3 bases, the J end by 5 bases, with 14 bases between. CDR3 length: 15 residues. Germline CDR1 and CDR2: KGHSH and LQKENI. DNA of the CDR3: TGTGCCAGCTCACCCCTCGGGCGGGCCAACAATGAGCAGTTCTTC. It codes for CASSPLGRANNEQFF.

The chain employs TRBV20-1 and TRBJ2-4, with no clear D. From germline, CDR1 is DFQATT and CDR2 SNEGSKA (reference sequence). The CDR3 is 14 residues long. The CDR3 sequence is CSSPGPLAKNIQYF. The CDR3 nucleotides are TGCAGCTCCCCAGGACCCTTAGCCAAAAACATTCAGTACTTC.

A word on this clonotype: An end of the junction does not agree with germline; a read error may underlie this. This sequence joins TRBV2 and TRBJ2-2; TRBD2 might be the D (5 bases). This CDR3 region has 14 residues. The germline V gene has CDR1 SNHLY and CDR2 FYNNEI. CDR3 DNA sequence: TGTGCCAGCGGGTTGCGGCGGCTCACCGGGGAGCTGTTGTTT. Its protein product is CASGLRRLTGELLF.

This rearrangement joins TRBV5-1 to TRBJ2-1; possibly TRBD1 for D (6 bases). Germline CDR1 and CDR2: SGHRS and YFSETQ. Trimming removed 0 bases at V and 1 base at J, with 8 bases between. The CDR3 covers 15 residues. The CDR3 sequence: CASSLGGQSYNEQFF. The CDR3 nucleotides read TGCGCCAGCAGCTTGGGAGGACAGTCCTACAATGAGCAGTTCTTC.

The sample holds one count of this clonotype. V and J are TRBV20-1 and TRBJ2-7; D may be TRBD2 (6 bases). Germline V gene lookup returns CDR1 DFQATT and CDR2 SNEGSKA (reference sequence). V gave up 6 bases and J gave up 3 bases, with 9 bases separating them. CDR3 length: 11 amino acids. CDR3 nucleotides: TGCAGTGCCTCCGGGAGCTACGAGCAGTACTTC. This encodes CSASGSYEQYF.

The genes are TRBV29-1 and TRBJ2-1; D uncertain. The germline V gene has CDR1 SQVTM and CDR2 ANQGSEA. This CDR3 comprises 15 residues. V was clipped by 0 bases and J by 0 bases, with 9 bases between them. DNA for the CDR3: TGCAGCGTTGAAGATCCTCGTTCCTCCTACAATGAGCAGTTCTTC. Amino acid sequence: CSVEDPRSSYNEQFF.

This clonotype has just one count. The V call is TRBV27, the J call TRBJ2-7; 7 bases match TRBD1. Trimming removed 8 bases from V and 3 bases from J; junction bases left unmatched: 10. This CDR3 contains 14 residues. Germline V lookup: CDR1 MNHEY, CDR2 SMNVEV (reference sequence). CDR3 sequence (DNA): TGTGCCAGCGGCTCCCCCGGGACAGACTACGAGCAGTACTTC. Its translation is CASGSPGTDYEQYF.

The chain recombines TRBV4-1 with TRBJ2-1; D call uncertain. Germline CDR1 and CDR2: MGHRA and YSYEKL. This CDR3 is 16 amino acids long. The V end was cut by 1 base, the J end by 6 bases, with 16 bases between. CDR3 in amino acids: CASSQVVRTAGNEQFF. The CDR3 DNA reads TGCGCCAGCAGCCAAGTCGTTAGAACAGCCGGCAATGAGCAGTTCTTC.

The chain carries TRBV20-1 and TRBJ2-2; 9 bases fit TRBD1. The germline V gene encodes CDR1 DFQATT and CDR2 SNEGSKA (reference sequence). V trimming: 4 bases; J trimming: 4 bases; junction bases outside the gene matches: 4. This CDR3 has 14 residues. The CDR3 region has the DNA TGCAGTGCTACGGGACAGGGCGTCACCGGGGAGCTGTTTTTT. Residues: CSATGQGVTGELFF.

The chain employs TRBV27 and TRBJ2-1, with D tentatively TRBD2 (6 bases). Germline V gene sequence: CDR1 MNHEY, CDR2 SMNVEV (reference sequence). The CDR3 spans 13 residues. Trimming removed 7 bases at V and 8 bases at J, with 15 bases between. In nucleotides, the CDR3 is TGTGCCAGCACCTCAATACTAGCCGATGAGCAGTTCTTC. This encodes CASTSILADEQFF.

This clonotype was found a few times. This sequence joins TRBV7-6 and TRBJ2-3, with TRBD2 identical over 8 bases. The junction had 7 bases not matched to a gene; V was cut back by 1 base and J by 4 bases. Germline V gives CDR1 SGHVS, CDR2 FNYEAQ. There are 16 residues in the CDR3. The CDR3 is CASSLGAGAPPDTQYF. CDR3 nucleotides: TGTGCCAGCAGCTTAGGAGCGGGGGCCCCGCCAGATACGCAGTATTTT.

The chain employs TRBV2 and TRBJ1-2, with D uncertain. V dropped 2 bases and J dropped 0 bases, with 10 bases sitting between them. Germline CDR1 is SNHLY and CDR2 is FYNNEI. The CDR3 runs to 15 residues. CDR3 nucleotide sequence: TGTGCCAGCAGTGAATCCGGGCTCTCTAACTATGGCTACACCTTC. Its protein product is CASSESGLSNYGYTF. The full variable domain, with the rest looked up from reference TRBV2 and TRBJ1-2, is EPEVTQTPSHQVTQMGQEVILRCVPISNHLYFYWYRQILGQKVEFLVSFYNNEISEKSEIFDDQFSVERPDGSNFTLKIRSTKLEDSAMYFCASSESGLSNYGYTFGSGTRLTVV.

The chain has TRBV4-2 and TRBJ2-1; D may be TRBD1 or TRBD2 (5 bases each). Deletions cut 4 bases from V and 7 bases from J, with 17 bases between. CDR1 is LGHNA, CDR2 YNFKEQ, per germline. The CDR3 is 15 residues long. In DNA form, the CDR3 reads TGTGCCAGCAGCCCCAATTCGGGACCGGGGAATGAGCAGTTCTTC. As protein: CASSPNSGPGNEQFF.

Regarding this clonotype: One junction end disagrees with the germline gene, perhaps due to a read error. The CDR3, as DNA: TGTGCCAGCAGCTTAGTGGGAGGCAAAGACATTCAGTACTTC. The encoded protein is CASSLVGGKDIQYF. This chain joins TRBV7-6 and TRBJ2-4, with D possibly being TRBD2 (6 bases). This CDR3 has 14 residues. Germline V gene lookup returns CDR1 SGHVS and CDR2 FNYEAQ.

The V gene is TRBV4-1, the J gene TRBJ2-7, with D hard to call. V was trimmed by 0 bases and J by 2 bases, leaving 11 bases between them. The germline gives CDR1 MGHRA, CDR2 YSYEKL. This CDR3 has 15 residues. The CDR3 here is CASSQDWARPYEQYF. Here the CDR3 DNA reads TGCGCCAGCAGCCAAGATTGGGCAAGGCCCTACGAGCAGTACTTC.

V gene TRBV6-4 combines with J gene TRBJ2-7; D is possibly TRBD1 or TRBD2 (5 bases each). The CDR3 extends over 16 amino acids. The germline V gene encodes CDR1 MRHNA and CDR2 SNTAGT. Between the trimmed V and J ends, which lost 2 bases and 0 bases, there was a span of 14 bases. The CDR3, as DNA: TGTGCCAGCAGTGACGGCTTGGGACCCAGCTCCTACGAGCAGTACGTC. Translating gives CASSDGLGPSSYEQYV.

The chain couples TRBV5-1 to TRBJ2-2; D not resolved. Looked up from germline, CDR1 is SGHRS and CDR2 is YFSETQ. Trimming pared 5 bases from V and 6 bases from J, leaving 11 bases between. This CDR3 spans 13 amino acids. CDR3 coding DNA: TGCGCCAGCAGGGCCGGAGAGCCCGGGGAGCTGTTTTTT. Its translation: CASRAGEPGELFF.

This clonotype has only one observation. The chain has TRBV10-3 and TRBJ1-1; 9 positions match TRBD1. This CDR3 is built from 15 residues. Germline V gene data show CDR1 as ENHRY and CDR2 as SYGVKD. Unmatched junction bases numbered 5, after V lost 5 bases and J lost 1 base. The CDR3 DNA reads TGTGCCATCAGTCGTGAACAGGGGGCGAACACTGAAGCTTTCTTT. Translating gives CAISREQGANTEAFF.

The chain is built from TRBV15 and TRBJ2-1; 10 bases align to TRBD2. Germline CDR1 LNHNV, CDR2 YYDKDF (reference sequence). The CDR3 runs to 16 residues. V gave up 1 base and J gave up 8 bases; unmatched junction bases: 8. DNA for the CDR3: TGTGCCACCAGCAGAGTATCGAGCGGGAGGGGGGATGAGCAGTTCTTC. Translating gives CATSRVSSGRGDEQFF.

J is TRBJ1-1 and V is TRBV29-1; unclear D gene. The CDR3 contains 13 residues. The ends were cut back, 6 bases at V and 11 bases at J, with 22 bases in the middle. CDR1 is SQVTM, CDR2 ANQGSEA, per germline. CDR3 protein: CSVPWVQLGGAFF. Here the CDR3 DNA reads TGCAGCGTCCCGTGGGTACAGCTCGGCGGGGCTTTCTTT.